The clone carrying this T cell receptor (beta chain) has only a few counts. The sample comes from a study of blood T cell repertoires in COVID-19. Study summary: The cDNA or gDNA used as material had been derived from T cells, B-cell-depleted T cells, or PBMCs.

Here immunoSEQ multiplex PCR was the method, and the copy in TCRdb shows in-frame clones only, minus some. This sample has approximately 200,000 clones; around three quarters occur once, and the top ten carry about 18%. The CDR3 spans 13 residues. Trimming removed 8 bases from V and 3 bases from J; junction bases left unmatched: 6. The V gene's germline CDR1 is MNHEY and CDR2 SVGAGI. The rearrangement joins TRBV6-5 to TRBJ1-1, with 7 positions matching TRBD1. This sequence was found in a man in his sixties with active or convalescent COVID-19. Sequenced material: peripheral blood. This CDR3 reads CASGRQGYTEAFF. DNA of the CDR3: TGTGCCAGCGGACGACAGGGCTACACTGAAGCTTTCTTT.